The sequence of this T cell receptor (beta chain) was determined in a study of shared clonotypes between healthy human individuals (dated by TCRdb to the early 2020s). Regarding the research as a whole: Three men and two women, aged 18 to 49 years, made up the cohort. Per donor, three plates each were used for CD4 naive and CD4 memory, two for CD8 naive, and one for CD8 memory. The study deeply sequenced blood TCR repertoires of about five healthy adults to estimate repertoire size and the extent of clonotype sharing between individuals. To increase sequencing depth and limit assay-specific biases, different laboratories used diverse techniques to prepare libraries and sequence TCR repertoires. Each donor's leukapheresis produced roughly between roughly 0.85 and 9.5 billion PBMCs. Results the study describes overall, beyond this receptor: Because the study included a small number of donors, the genetic and exposure-history diversity represented was limited. Higher generation probabilities were observed for clonotypes shared by all four sorted-subset donors than for non-shared clonotypes. Even with the large sequencing depth, rarefaction of the sorted-subset datasets indicated that sequencing was incomplete. Naive subsets generally had larger estimated clonotype richness than memory subsets did. Across a few donors, roughly 5% of naive CD4, roughly 3.3% of naive CD8, under 2.5% of memory CD4, and roughly 0.41% of memory CD8 clonotypes were shared. Sampling was limited to blood, and TCR repertoires in tissue likely differ from TCR repertoires in blood. Pairwise subsampling led to the expectation that sequencing depth would affect the degree of clonotype sharing among donors.

About this clone: There is no known antigen for this receptor. Base-call qualities are not available, and no considerably larger clone is one nucleotide away.

The junction shows trimming of 10 bases on V and 2 bases on J, and the gene matches do not reach 3 bases of it. The CDR1 and CDR2 encoded by the germline V gene are SNHLY and FYNNEI. From the cysteine up to the phenylalanine, the CDR3 has a length of 12 residues. Only CDR3 DNA is held: 36 bases, read in frame from base 1. Using the deep immunoSEQ assay, TCR CDR3 regions were amplified from genomic DNA by multiplex PCR. Genomic DNA extracted from each cell subset was distributed evenly over all wells of several immunoSEQ 96-well plates, and each plate served as one replicate. For sorted subsets, approximately 190 ng of genomic DNA, equivalent to some 30,000 T cell genomes, went into each replicate PCR. Purified libraries were measured with a Qubit 3.0 fluorometer, size-checked on a Bioanalyzer 2100, and measured again with the KAPA Library Quantification kit. Each immunoSEQ 96-well plate was sequenced on its own single-read 150-cycle Illumina NextSeq 550 flow cell. The authors processed their data as follows. Because the immunoSEQ output held only junctional sequences and lacked quality scores, the filtering could not match the filtering applied to full-length reads. To assign V/J genes and CDR3, sequences were annotated against IMGT germline references using PyIR, a Python wrapper for IgBLAST v1.9. Any read was removed if the V/J assignment was weak (E-value above 1e-6), the CDR3 was missing, or the read contained stop codons, out-of-frame junctions, or ambiguous translated residues. A V3J clonotype was defined by an identical inferred V gene, J gene, and CDR3 amino acid sequence. Percentage overlap between repertoires was calculated by dividing the number of shared unique clonotypes by the size of the smaller repertoire. Repertoire richness was assessed with RTK rarefaction, the Chao1 estimator, and Recon v2.1 estimates of unobserved clonotypes. OLGA was used to compute generation probabilities for all TCRbeta clonotypes that the gDNA method yielded from a handful of donors. The table comes from immuneACCESS by way of TCRdb, which keeps in-frame sequences with V and J called. Part of the clones is missing from these tables; in studies checked, under half for an unresolved V gene and the rest for unknown reasons. V and J calls and clone size follow that table, whereas D and trimming were derived from the DNA. This sample gives approximately 2.5 million clones in total; approximately 93% of them show up just once. The top ten clonotypes cover roughly 0.36% of the sample.

The donors were healthy, HIV-negative adults with no recently reported acute infections or vaccinations. Only Caucasian adults living in Nashville, Tennessee, USA were represented among the donors. CD4+ T cells were enriched by magnetic negative selection; naive cells were then positively selected on CD45RA, and the negative fraction formed the memory subset. After blood collection by leukapheresis, PBMCs were isolated using Ficoll-Histopaque density gradient centrifugation and then cryopreserved in the vapor phase of liquid nitrogen. Purity and quantity of every magnetically sorted T cell population were checked by analytical flow cytometry. Genomic DNA was isolated from each sorted fraction and quantified by UV absorbance on a Nanodrop 2000c.

The source material was naive CD4+ T cells from PBMCs. What this sample's cell subset or site label stands for: CD45RA+ positively selected. Recombination joined TRBV2 with TRBJ2-7, and TRBD1 aligns with 9 junction nucleotides. The origin of this receptor is a man aged 18 to 29 in good health. Some clones in this sample may be carry-over from other donors' samples. The sequence in DNA is TGTGCCACCCGGGACAGGGCCTACGAGCAGTACTTC. Its protein reads: CATRDRAYEQYF.